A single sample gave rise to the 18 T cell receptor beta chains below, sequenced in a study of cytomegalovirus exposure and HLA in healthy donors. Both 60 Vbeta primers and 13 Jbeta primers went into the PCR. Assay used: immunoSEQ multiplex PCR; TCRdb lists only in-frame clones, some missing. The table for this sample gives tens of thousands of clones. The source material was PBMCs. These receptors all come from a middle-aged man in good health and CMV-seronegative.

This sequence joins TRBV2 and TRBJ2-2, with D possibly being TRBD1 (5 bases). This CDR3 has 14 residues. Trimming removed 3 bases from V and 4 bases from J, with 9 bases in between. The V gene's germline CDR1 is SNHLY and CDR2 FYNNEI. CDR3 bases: TGTGCCAGCAGTGACAGGGTTGGCACCGGGGAGCTGTTTTTT. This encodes CASSDRVGTGELFF.

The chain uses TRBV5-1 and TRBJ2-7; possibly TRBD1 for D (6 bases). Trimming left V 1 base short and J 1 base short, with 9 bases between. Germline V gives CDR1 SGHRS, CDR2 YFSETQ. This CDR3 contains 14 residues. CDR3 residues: CASSLTGNSYEQYF. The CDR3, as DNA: TGCGCCAGCAGCTTGACAGGGAATTCCTACGAGCAGTACTTC.

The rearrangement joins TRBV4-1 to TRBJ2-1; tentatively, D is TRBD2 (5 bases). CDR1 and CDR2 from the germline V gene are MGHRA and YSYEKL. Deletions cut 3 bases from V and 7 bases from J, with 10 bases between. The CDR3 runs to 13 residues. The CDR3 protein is CASSHSGRNEQFF. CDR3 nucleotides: TGCGCCAGCAGCCACAGCGGACGGAATGAGCAGTTCTTC.

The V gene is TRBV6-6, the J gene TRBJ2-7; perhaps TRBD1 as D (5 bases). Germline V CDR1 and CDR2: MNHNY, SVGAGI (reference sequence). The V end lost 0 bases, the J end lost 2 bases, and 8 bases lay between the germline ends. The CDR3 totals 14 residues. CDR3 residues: CASSYSGPPYEQYF. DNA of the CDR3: TGTGCCAGCAGTTACTCGGGGCCTCCCTACGAGCAGTACTTC.

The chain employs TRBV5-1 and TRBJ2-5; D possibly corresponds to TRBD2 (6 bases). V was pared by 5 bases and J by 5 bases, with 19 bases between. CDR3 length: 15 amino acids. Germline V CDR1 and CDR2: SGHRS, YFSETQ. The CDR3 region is CASSQLASVIETQYF. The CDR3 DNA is TGCGCCAGCAGTCAACTAGCATCGGTAATCGAGACCCAGTACTTC.

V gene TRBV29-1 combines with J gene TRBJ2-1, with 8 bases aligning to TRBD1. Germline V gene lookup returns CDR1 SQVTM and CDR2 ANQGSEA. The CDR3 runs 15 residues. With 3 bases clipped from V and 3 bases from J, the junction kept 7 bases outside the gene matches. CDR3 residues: CSVEPEDRGYNEQFF. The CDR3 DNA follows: TGCAGCGTTGAGCCCGAAGACAGGGGCTACAATGAGCAGTTCTTC.

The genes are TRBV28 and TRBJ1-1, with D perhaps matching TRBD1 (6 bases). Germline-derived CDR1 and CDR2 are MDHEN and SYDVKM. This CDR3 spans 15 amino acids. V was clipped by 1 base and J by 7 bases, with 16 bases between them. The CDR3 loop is CASSLSRGARGEAFF. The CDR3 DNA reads TGTGCCAGCAGTTTATCCAGGGGCGCAAGGGGTGAAGCTTTCTTT.

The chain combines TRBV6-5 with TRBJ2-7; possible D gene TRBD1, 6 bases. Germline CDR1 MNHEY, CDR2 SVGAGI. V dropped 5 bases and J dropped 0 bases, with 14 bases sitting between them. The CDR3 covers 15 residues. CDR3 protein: CASSRDRRSSYEQYF. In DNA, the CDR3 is TGTGCCAGCAGTCGAGACAGGAGGAGCTCCTACGAGCAGTACTTC.

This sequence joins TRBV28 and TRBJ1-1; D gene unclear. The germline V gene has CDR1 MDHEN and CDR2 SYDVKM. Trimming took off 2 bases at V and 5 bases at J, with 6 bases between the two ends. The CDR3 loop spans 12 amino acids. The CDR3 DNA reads TGTGCCAGCAGTTTAGAGTGGACTGAAGCTTTCTTT. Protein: CASSLEWTEAFF.

Here the CDR3 reads CASSLLAGNSGANVLTF. CDR3 nucleotides: TGTGCCAGCAGCTTACTAGCGGGGAATTCTGGGGCCAACGTCCTGACTTTC. The chain links TRBV7-9 to TRBJ2-6, with 9 bases fitting TRBD2. The length of the CDR3 is 17 residues. Germline V gene lookup returns CDR1 SEHNR and CDR2 FQNEAQ (reference sequence). Trimming removed 2 bases from V and 1 base from J; junction bases left unmatched: 3.

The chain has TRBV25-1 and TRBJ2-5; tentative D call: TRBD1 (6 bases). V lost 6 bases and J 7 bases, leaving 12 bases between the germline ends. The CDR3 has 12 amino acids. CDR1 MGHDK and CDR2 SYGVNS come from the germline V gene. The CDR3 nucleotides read TGTGCCAGCAGAGGGACAAGTTTGACCCAGTACTTC. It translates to CASRGTSLTQYF.

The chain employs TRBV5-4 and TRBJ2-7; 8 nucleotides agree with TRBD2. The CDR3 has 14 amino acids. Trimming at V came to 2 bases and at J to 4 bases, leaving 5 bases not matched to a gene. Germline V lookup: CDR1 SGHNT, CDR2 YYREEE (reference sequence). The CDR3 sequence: CASSFAGGGYEQYF. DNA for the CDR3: TGTGCCAGCAGCTTCGCGGGGGGCGGGTACGAGCAGTACTTC.

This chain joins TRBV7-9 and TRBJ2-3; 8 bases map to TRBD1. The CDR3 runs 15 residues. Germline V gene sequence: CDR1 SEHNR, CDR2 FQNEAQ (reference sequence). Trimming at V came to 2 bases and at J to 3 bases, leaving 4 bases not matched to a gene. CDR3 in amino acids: CASSLLDRETDTQYF. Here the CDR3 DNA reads TGTGCCAGCAGCTTATTGGACAGGGAAACAGATACGCAGTATTTT. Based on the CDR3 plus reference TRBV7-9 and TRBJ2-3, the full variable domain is DTGVSQNPRHKITKRGQNVTFRCDPISEHNRLYWYRQTLGQGPEFLTYFQNEAQLEKSRLLSDRFSAERPKGSFSTLEIQRTEQGDSAMYLCASSLLDRETDTQYFGPGTRLTVL.

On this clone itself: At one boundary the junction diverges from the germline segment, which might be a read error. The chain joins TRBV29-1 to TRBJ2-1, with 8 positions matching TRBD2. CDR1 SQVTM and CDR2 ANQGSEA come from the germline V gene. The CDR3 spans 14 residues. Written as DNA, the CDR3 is TGCAGCTTTGAGGCCCAGACTAGCGTGCTGAAACAGTTCTTC. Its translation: CSFEAQTSVLKQFF.

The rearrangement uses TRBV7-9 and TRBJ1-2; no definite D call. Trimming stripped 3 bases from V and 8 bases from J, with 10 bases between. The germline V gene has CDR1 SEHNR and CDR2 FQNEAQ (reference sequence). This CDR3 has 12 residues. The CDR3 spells CASSFGEDGYTF. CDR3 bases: TGTGCCAGCAGCTTTGGGGAGGACGGCTACACCTTC.

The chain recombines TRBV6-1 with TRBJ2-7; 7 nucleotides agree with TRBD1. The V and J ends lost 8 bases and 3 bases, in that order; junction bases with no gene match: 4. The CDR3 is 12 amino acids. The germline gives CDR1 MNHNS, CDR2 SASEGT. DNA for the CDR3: TGTGCCAGCGGCAGGGGGATCTACGAGCAGTACTTC. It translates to CASGRGIYEQYF.

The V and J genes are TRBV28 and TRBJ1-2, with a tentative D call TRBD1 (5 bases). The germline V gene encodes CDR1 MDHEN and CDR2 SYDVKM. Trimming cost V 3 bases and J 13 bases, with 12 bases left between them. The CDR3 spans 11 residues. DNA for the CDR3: TGTGCCAGCAGTTTGGACAAGGTGGCCACCTTC. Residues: CASSLDKVATF.

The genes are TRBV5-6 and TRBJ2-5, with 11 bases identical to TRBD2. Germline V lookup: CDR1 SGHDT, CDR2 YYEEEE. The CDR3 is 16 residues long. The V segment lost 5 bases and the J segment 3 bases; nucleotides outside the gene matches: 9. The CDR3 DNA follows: TGTGCCAGCAGTTGGGCCGGGACTAGCGGAAAAGAGACCCAGTACTTC. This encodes CASSWAGTSGKETQYF.